This T cell receptor (beta chain) was obtained from a study of identical twins. Donors uniformly comprised healthy Caucasians. Concerning this clonotype itself: Its antigen remains unknown.

Template switching added a universal primer site, and cDNA bore unique molecular identifiers. TCRdb passed the 5' RACE reads through MiXCR, listing each CDR3 protein once. Counted here are 750,000 to 950,000 distinct CDR3 sequences, around 12% occurring once; the ten biggest clones make up around 1.5%. The germline CDR1 and CDR2 sequences are SGHRS and YFSETQ. V gave up 4 bases and J gave up 1 base, with 8 bases separating them. This CDR3 region has 14 residues. General study points: The study found excess low generation probability among twin-shared out-of-frame alpha sequences. Analyses based on zero insertions could be partly confounded by invariant MAIT and iNKT cells.

This sample was shared with a second study, whose subject was yellow fever vaccine responses in identical twins.

The clonotype originates from a woman in her late teens or twenties in good health. The rearrangement joins TRBV5-1 to TRBJ2-2; no clear D gene. The material sequenced was PBMCs. The CDR3 DNA reads TGCGCCAGCAGCGTCGGAGAGAACACCGGGGAGCTGTTTTTT. It yields the protein CASSVGENTGELFF.